Presented here are 16 T cell receptor beta chains from one specimen sequenced in a study of blood T cell repertoires in COVID-19. The protocol was immunoSEQ multiplex PCR, while the TCRdb copy is restricted to in-frame clones and leaves out a portion. The data hold roughly 380,000 clones, with 81% observed a single time. Sequencing was performed on peripheral blood. All receptors derive from a human donor with acute or convalescent COVID-19. The donor label of this sample is uncertain.

This chain connects TRBV12-1 to TRBJ1-3; the table's D call of TRBD1 was not tested on the DNA. TRBV12-1 is noted as a pseudogene. This CDR3 comprises 14 residues. Here the CDR3 DNA reads TGTGCCAGCAGCTTTGGGCCCGTAGGAAACACCATATATTTT. Translated: CASSFGPVGNTIYF.

The chain links TRBV6-5 to TRBJ1-2; weak D call: TRBD1 (6 bases). CDR1 is MNHEY and CDR2 is SVGAGI in the germline V gene. Trimming stripped 2 bases from V and 3 bases from J, with 13 bases between. The CDR3 length is 15 residues. In DNA form, the CDR3 reads TGTGCCAGCAGTTACATCCCAGGGGCCGACTATGGCTACACCTTC. Protein sequence: CASSYIPGADYGYTF.

This clone appeared a single time. The V call is TRBV19, the J call TRBJ1-5; D possibly corresponds to TRBD1 (5 bases). CDR3 length: 14 residues. Trimming removed 7 bases from V and 1 base from J, with 11 bases in between. Germline CDR1 and CDR2: LNHDA and SQIVND (reference sequence). CDR3 sequence reads: CASIGAGSNQPQHF. CDR3 DNA sequence: TGTGCCAGTATAGGGGCAGGGAGCAATCAGCCCCAGCATTTT.

This rearrangement joins TRBV30 to TRBJ2-5; weak D call: TRBD2 (6 bases). Germline V gene sequence: CDR1 GTSNPN, CDR2 SVGIG (reference sequence). The V gene lost 2 bases and the J gene lost 9 bases, with 13 bases spanning the gap. The CDR3 extends over 12 amino acids. CDR3 sequence (DNA): TGTGCCTGGAGTACCAGAGGCGGGGCCCAGTACTTC. It yields the protein CAWSTRGGAQYF.

V and J are TRBV6-5 and TRBJ1-2; D not resolved. Trimming removed 6 bases from V and 5 bases from J, with 19 bases in between. The CDR3 has 15 amino acids. The germline V gene encodes CDR1 MNHEY and CDR2 SVGAGI. The CDR3 protein is CASRLSYNDWYGYTF. CDR3 bases: TGTGCCAGCAGGCTCTCTTACAACGACTGGTATGGCTACACCTTC.

The rearrangement uses TRBV7-2 and TRBJ2-7; D is perhaps TRBD1 (5 bases). Trimming cost V 3 bases and J 1 base, with 16 bases left between them. CDR3 length: 16 amino acids. Germline V gives CDR1 SGHTA, CDR2 FQGNSA. The CDR3 here is CASSFSFPKGSYEQYF. CDR3 sequence (DNA): TGTGCCAGCAGCTTCTCCTTCCCAAAGGGGTCCTACGAGCAGTACTTC.

This sequence joins TRBV5-1 and TRBJ2-5, with 8 bases matching TRBD1. Per germline, CDR1 SGHRS and CDR2 YFSETQ. The J segment lost 7 bases and the V segment lost 4 bases, leaving 12 bases of the junction unmatched. This CDR3 region has 15 residues. This CDR3 reads CASSRGQGVGATQYF. The CDR3 region has the DNA TGCGCCAGCAGCCGAGGACAGGGAGTCGGAGCGACCCAGTACTTC.

The rearrangement links TRBV3-1 (or the pseudogene TRBV3-2) to TRBJ2-7, with TRBD1 matching over 8 bases. Trimming took 1 base from V and 4 from J; bases not matched to a gene: 3. The CDR3 extends over 14 amino acids. Germline V lookup: CDR1 LGHDT, CDR2 YNNKEL (reference sequence). CDR3 nucleotide sequence: TGTGCCAGCAGCCAAGCCAGGGGGCTTTACGAGCAGTACTTC. Encoded protein: CASSQARGLYEQYF.

This clone was seen a handful of times. This sequence joins TRBV28 and TRBJ1-2, with 9 nucleotides matching TRBD1. CDR1 and CDR2 (germline): MDHEN, SYDVKM. CDR3 length: 13 residues. The ends lost 6 bases at V and 4 bases at J; junction bases unmatched: 3. CDR3 residues: CASRGDRAYGYTF. The CDR3 DNA is TGTGCCAGCAGGGGGGACAGGGCCTATGGCTACACCTTC.

The rearrangement links TRBV19 to TRBJ2-2; TRBD1 agrees at 9 bases. The CDR3 length is 15 residues. Germline CDR1 LNHDA, CDR2 SQIVND (reference sequence). The ends lost 4 bases at V and 5 bases at J; junction bases unmatched: 5. For the CDR3, the DNA is TGTGCCAGTAGTAGGACAGGGGTCATAACCGGGGAGCTGTTTTTT. Its protein is CASSRTGVITGELFF. The whole variable domain, remainder taken from reference TRBV19 and TRBJ2-2, is DGGITQSPKYLFRKEGQNVTLSCEQNLNHDAMYWYRQDPGQGLRLIYYSQIVNDFQKGDIAEGYSVSREKKESFPLTVTSAQKNPTAFYLCASSRTGVITGELFFGEGSRLTVL.

The chain recombines TRBV2 with TRBJ2-7, with D possibly being TRBD1 (6 bases). Germline lookup yields CDR1 SNHLY and CDR2 FYNNEI. V dropped 3 bases and J dropped 10 bases, with 19 bases sitting between them. This CDR3 comprises 14 residues. For the CDR3, the DNA is TGTGCCAGCAGTGATTCTAGGGGGAATTTCGCTCAGTACTTC. Amino acids: CASSDSRGNFAQYF.

This rearrangement joins TRBV19 to TRBJ1-2; TRBD1 might be the D (6 bases). Trimming shortened V by 6 bases and J by 0 bases, and 14 bases separated the two germline ends. The CDR3 covers 15 residues. Germline V lookup: CDR1 LNHDA, CDR2 SQIVND (reference sequence). CDR3 amino acids: CASRETGRANYGYTF. CDR3 coding DNA: TGTGCCAGTAGGGAAACAGGGCGAGCTAACTATGGCTACACCTTC.

Only one count was recorded for this clone. The chain recombines TRBV4-1 with TRBJ2-2; 8 nucleotides line up with TRBD2. CDR1 and CDR2 (germline): MGHRA, YSYEKL. With 1 base clipped from V and 0 bases from J, the junction kept 7 bases outside the gene matches. CDR3 size: 18 residues. The CDR3 nucleotides read TGCGCCAGCAGCCAAGCAAGCGGGGGCCTGACGAACACCGGGGAGCTGTTTTTT. Translating it yields CASSQASGGLTNTGELFF.

This clone was found once. The V call is TRBV19, the J call TRBJ1-1, with TRBD1 identical over 7 bases. The CDR3 sequence is 16 residues long. V was pared by 0 bases and J by 6 bases, with 10 bases of the junction left unmatched. Germline CDR1 LNHDA, CDR2 SQIVND (reference sequence). The CDR3 DNA is TGTGCCAGTAGTATAGATATGAATAGGGGGCTTCCTGAAGCTTTCTTT. Translating it yields CASSIDMNRGLPEAFF.

A note on this clone: Other DNA sequences in the same sample also yield this CDR3. The rearrangement uses TRBV6-5 and TRBJ1-1; D not resolved. The CDR3 length is 13 residues. Per the germline V gene, CDR1 is MNHEY and CDR2 is SVGAGI. Trimming shortened V by 5 bases and J by 0 bases, and 7 bases separated the two germline ends. CDR3 protein: CASSRVMNTEAFF. The CDR3 DNA reads as TGTGCCAGCAGTCGCGTCATGAACACTGAAGCTTTCTTT.

The chain joins TRBV10-3 to TRBJ2-3; possible D gene TRBD1, 6 bases. Trimming shortened V by 6 bases and J by 6 bases, and 22 bases separated the two germline ends. Germline values: CDR1 ENHRY, CDR2 SYGVKD. CDR3 length: 16 residues. Here the CDR3 DNA reads TGTGCCATCAGCGCCCCCTCAGGGGCACCCAGGGATACGCAGTATTTT. Translating it yields CAISAPSGAPRDTQYF.